Each of the 30 T cell receptor beta chains below was sequenced from the same sample in a study of T cell repertoires in cytomegalovirus infection. Using its own MiXCR run on the reads, TCRdb lists one record per CDR3 protein. The table includes some 280,000 distinct CDR3 sequences, roughly an eighth detected once. The sample was PBMCs. The receptor source for this set is a human donor in good health (CMV status not recorded). Some clones in this sample may be carry-over from other donors' samples.

The sample holds one count of this clonotype. The chain combines TRBV20-1 with TRBJ2-7; TRBD2 aligns across 10 bases. Germline V gene data show CDR1 as DFQATT and CDR2 as SNEGSKA (reference sequence). The trim removed 6 bases at V and 3 bases at J, leaving 5 bases unmatched. CDR3 length: 13 amino acids. The CDR3 DNA reads as TGCAGTGCCTCGGGACTAGCGCTCTACGAGCAGTACTTC. Translated, it gives CSASGLALYEQYF.

The chain joins TRBV15 to TRBJ1-5, with D possibly being TRBD1 (6 bases). V was cut by 5 bases and J by 2 bases, with 16 bases left in between. The CDR3 length is 16 residues. Germline CDR1 LNHNV, CDR2 YYDKDF (reference sequence). CDR3 residues: CATSFPSGGRNQPQHF. The DNA for the CDR3 is TGTGCCACCAGCTTCCCGAGTGGGGGGCGCAATCAGCCCCAGCATTTT.

This clonotype was counted only a few times. The rearrangement joins TRBV23-1 to TRBJ2-3; TRBD1 might be the D (6 bases). Being an ORF, TRBV23-1 has a function that is uncertain. The CDR3 loop spans 13 amino acids. Trimming left V 8 bases short and J 5 bases short, with 14 bases between. The CDR3 reads CASPERGGDTQYF. The CDR3 DNA sequence: TGCGCCAGCCCTGAGAGAGGGGGAGATACGCAGTATTTT.

V usage is TRBV6-2 or TRBV6-3 and J usage is TRBJ2-3; 7 bases line up with TRBD2. V lost 6 bases, J lost 2 bases, and 11 bases stayed unmatched. Per the germline V gene, CDR1 is MNHEY and CDR2 is SVGEGT. CDR3 length equals 16 residues. CDR3 in amino acids: CASSIGLVLSTDTQYF. The CDR3 DNA reads as TGTGCCAGCAGCATTGGACTAGTCCTATCCACAGATACGCAGTATTTT.

In this sample, this clonotype turned up a few times. The rearrangement uses TRBV20-1 and TRBJ2-7; 11 nucleotides agree with TRBD2. The CDR3 length is 16 residues. The V segment lost 5 bases and the J segment 3 bases; nucleotides outside the gene matches: 12. Germline V gives CDR1 DFQATT, CDR2 SNEGSKA (reference sequence). The CDR3 bases are TGCAGTGCTCCGAGACTAGCGGGGTTATATTTCTACGAGCAGTACTTC. It yields the protein CSAPRLAGLYFYEQYF.

In its sample, this clonotype was seen many times. The gene calls are TRBV7-2 and TRBJ2-7; TRBD2 might be the D (5 bases). Germline CDR1 and CDR2: SGHTA and FQGNSA. This CDR3 comprises 14 residues. The V gene lost 4 bases and the J gene lost 7 bases, with 17 bases spanning the gap. The CDR3 bases are TGTGCCAGCAGCTCATCGATGCGAACGGGGGAGCAGTACTTC. Protein sequence: CASSSSMRTGEQYF.

This clonotype was seen repeatedly, ten times or more. The chain links TRBV7-2 to TRBJ2-1; 9 positions agree with TRBD1. J gave up 12 bases and V 5 bases, and 8 bases lay outside the gene matches. The germline gives CDR1 SGHTA, CDR2 FQGNSA. The CDR3 has 13 residues. In DNA form, the CDR3 reads TGTGCCAGCAGCCAAGGACAGGGGAGGGGGCAGTTCTTC. Translation gives CASSQGQGRGQFF.

This clonotype occurred many times. CDR3 coding DNA: TGTGCCAGCAGTTACAGGTTCTTCGAAGCTTTCTTT. This codes for CASSYRFFEAFF. The chain recombines TRBV28 with TRBJ1-1, with D perhaps TRBD1 (5 bases). Germline V gives CDR1 MDHEN, CDR2 SYDVKM. This CDR3 comprises 12 residues. V lost 4 bases and J 8 bases, leaving 11 bases between the germline ends.

This clonotype was detected ten times or more. The chain links TRBV11-1 to TRBJ2-7; 7 bases are shared with TRBD1. This CDR3 contains 15 residues. V lost 3 bases and J lost 3; bases outside the gene matches: 8. Germline loops: CDR1 SGHAT, CDR2 FQDESV (reference sequence). The DNA of the CDR3 is TGTGCCAGCAGCTTCCACAGGGGATCAAACTACGAGCAGTACTTC. This sequence encodes CASSFHRGSNYEQYF.

This clonotype was detected ten times or more. One end of the junction does not line up with germline, which may come from a read error. The V call is TRBV4-1, the J call TRBJ2-7; possibly TRBD2 for D (6 bases). The germline V gene has CDR1 MGHRA and CDR2 YSYEKL. The CDR3 has 15 amino acids. The CDR3 DNA sequence: TGTGCCAGCAGCCAAGATCTAGCGCCCACCTACGAGCAGTACTTC. Its protein is CASSQDLAPTYEQYF.

This clonotype was seen more than once but under ten times. The chain joins TRBV28 to TRBJ2-3; 8 positions match TRBD1. Trimming took 7 bases from V and 1 from J; bases not matched to a gene: 7. The CDR3 contains 15 residues. Germline V gene lookup returns CDR1 MDHEN and CDR2 SYDVKM. CDR3 protein: CASNLPGQGTDTQYF. CDR3 nucleotides: TGTGCCAGCAACCTCCCGGGACAGGGCACAGATACGCAGTATTTT.

By sample share, this clonotype is medium-sized. The V call is TRBV7-2, the J call TRBJ2-7, with D possibly called TRBD1 or TRBD2 (5 bases each). The CDR3 is made up of 14 amino acids. CDR1 is SGHTA and CDR2 is FQGNSA in the germline V gene. Trimming pared 4 bases from V and 0 bases from J, leaving 10 bases between. CDR3 in amino acids: CASSSGRGSYEQYV. As DNA, the CDR3 is TGTGCCAGCAGCTCGGGACGTGGCTCCTACGAGCAGTACGTC.

V and J are TRBV7-4 and TRBJ2-7, with a possible D match to TRBD1 (6 bases). V shed 5 bases and J shed 2 bases, with 16 bases lying between them. CDR1 SGHVT and CDR2 SQSDAQ come from the germline V gene. This CDR3 region has 15 residues. CDR3 protein: CASSGGEDLAYEQYF. CDR3 sequence (DNA): TGTGCCAGCAGCGGGGGCGAGGATCTGGCCTACGAGCAGTACTTC.

The chain couples TRBV29-1 to TRBJ1-1; TRBD1 is a possible D gene (5 bases). V lost 1 base and J 6 bases, leaving 24 bases between the germline ends. Germline CDR1 SQVTM, CDR2 ANQGSEA. CDR3 length equals 17 residues. The CDR3 coding sequence is TGCAGCGTTGAAGTCGGGACGGCGGATTTGGGGGTCCCTGAAGCTTTCTTT. Protein product: CSVEVGTADLGVPEAFF.

In its sample, this clonotype was seen many times. This rearrangement joins TRBV28 to TRBJ1-5; TRBD1 aligns across 9 bases. The trim removed 5 bases at V and 4 bases at J, leaving 6 bases unmatched. Germline CDR1 reads MDHEN; CDR2 reads SYDVKM. This CDR3 has 15 residues. The CDR3 coding sequence is TGTGCCAGCAGTCAAGATGACAGGGGGAATCAGCCCCAGCATTTT. It yields the protein CASSQDDRGNQPQHF.

This clonotype was detected many times. J is TRBJ1-4 and V is TRBV7-8; D is undetermined. Germline V gives CDR1 SGHVS, CDR2 FQNEAQ. Trimming left V 1 base short and J 8 bases short, with 8 bases between. The CDR3 length is 13 residues. In DNA, the CDR3 is TGTGCCAGCAGCTTAGGAAATTGGGAAAAACTGTTTTTT. The encoded protein is CASSLGNWEKLFF.

This clonotype appeared many times. The gene calls are TRBV7-2 and TRBJ2-7; D might be TRBD1 (5 bases). The CDR3 is 13 residues long. V gave up 3 bases and J gave up 4 bases, with 10 bases separating them. The germline V gene encodes CDR1 SGHTA and CDR2 FQGNSA. In nucleotides, the CDR3 is TGTGCCAGCAGCTTGGCCAGGGTTTACGAGCAGTACTTC. It codes for CASSLARVYEQYF.

In this sample, this clonotype turned up a few times. The chain employs TRBV14 and TRBJ2-1; 7 bases map to TRBD2. From germline, CDR1 is SGHDN and CDR2 FVKESK. The CDR3 is 19 amino acids. J gave up 2 bases and V 2 bases, and 15 bases lay outside the gene matches. The DNA of the CDR3 is TGTGCCAGCAGCCAAAATCCCCTTCAAGCGGGACGAACCTACAATGAGCAGTTCTTC. Residues: CASSQNPLQAGRTYNEQFF.

This clonotype has more than one count but fewer than ten. The gene calls are TRBV29-1 and TRBJ2-3, with 7 bases identical to TRBD1. This CDR3 has 14 amino acids. CDR1 is SQVTM, CDR2 ANQGSEA, per germline. With 2 bases clipped from V and 2 bases from J, the junction kept 4 bases outside the gene matches. For the CDR3, the DNA is TGCAGCGTTGAACGGACAGGCTTCACAGATACGCAGTATTTT. This encodes CSVERTGFTDTQYF.

This clonotype was recorded many times. The chain carries TRBV2 and TRBJ2-5, with 7 bases that match TRBD1. This CDR3 comprises 15 residues. CDR1 is SNHLY and CDR2 is FYNNEI in the germline V gene. V was pared by 6 bases and J by 5 bases, with 12 bases of the junction left unmatched. CDR3 sequence (DNA): TGTGCCAGCAGGCCTGACAGGGTGGTCCATGAGACCCAGTACTTC. Protein: CASRPDRVVHETQYF.

This clonotype showed up many times. This chain links TRBV7-9 with TRBJ1-1, with 7 bases identical to TRBD1. The CDR3 sequence is 16 residues long. V dropped 4 bases and J dropped 0; count of bases not matched to a gene: 8. The germline CDR1 and CDR2 sequences are SEHNR and FQNEAQ (reference sequence). The CDR3 is CASSSLDREMNTEAFF. CDR3 coding DNA: TGTGCCAGCAGCTCCCTCGACAGGGAGATGAACACTGAAGCTTTCTTT.

Ten or more counts support this clonotype. J is TRBJ2-7 and V is TRBV7-2; D gene ambiguous. Germline CDR1 and CDR2: SGHTA and FQGNSA. This CDR3 region has 14 residues. Trimming shortened V by 1 base and J by 4 bases, and 11 bases separated the two germline ends. The CDR3 sequence is CASSLVRSGYEQYF. DNA for the CDR3: TGTGCCAGCAGCTTAGTACGCTCCGGGTACGAGCAGTACTTC.

This clonotype came up many times. The CDR3 loop is CASSYRQGNQPQHF. CDR3 nucleotide sequence: TGTGCCAGCAGTTACAGACAGGGCAATCAGCCCCAGCATTTT. This rearrangement joins TRBV6-5 to TRBJ1-5; tentatively, D is TRBD1 (6 bases). This CDR3 has 14 amino acids. Trimming stripped 2 bases from V and 2 bases from J, with 7 bases between. Looked up from germline, CDR1 is MNHEY and CDR2 is SVGAGI.

This clonotype was observed at least ten times. The CDR3 loop reads CASSQGPGTEKLFF. CDR3 bases: TGTGCCAGCAGCCAAGGCCCGGGAACGGAAAAACTGTTTTTT. The J gene is TRBJ1-4, the V gene TRBV14; no clear D. The germline V gene encodes CDR1 SGHDN and CDR2 FVKESK. The V and J ends lost 1 base and 8 bases respectively, with 11 bases between them. CDR3 length: 14 amino acids. Together with reference TRBV14 and TRBJ1-4, the CDR3 gives the full variable domain: EAGVTQFPSHSVIEKGQTVTLRCDPISGHDNLYWYRRVMGKEIKFLLHFVKESKQDESGMPNNRFLAERTGGTYSTLKVQPAELEDSGVYFCASSQGPGTEKLFFGSGTQLSVL.

This clonotype appeared many times. This chain uses TRBV11-2 with TRBJ2-3; D gene unclear. Trimming removed 2 bases at V and 5 bases at J, with 2 bases between. This CDR3 is 11 amino acids long. CDR1 is SGHAT and CDR2 is FQNNGV in the germline V gene. This chain's CDR3 is CASSLKDTQYF. CDR3 coding DNA: TGTGCCAGCAGCTTAAAAGATACGCAGTATTTT.

J is TRBJ1-1 and V is TRBV5-6; maybe TRBD1 (6 bases). The germline V gene encodes CDR1 SGHDT and CDR2 YYEEEE. Trimming shortened V by 4 bases and J by 4 bases, and 17 bases separated the two germline ends. The CDR3 is 15 residues long. The CDR3, as DNA: TGTGCCAGCAGCCACCGCAAGACAGGTTTCACTGAAGCTTTCTTT. The encoded protein is CASSHRKTGFTEAFF.

In DNA form, the CDR3 reads TGTGCCAGTAGCGACAGGGGCAGATCTGAAGCTTTCTTT. This sequence encodes CASSDRGRSEAFF. The chain combines TRBV19 with TRBJ1-1; 8 nucleotides match TRBD1. Germline CDR1 LNHDA, CDR2 SQIVND (reference sequence). The V gene end was trimmed by 6 bases and the J gene end by 6 bases; junction bases not matched to a gene: 6. CDR3 length: 13 residues. The complete variable domain, with remaining parts taken from reference TRBV19 and TRBJ1-1, reads DGGITQSPKYLFRKEGQNVTLSCEQNLNHDAMYWYRQDPGQGLRLIYYSQIVNDFQKGDIAEGYSVSREKKESFPLTVTSAQKNPTAFYLCASSDRGRSEAFFGQGTRLTVV.

In its sample, this clonotype was seen many times. J is TRBJ2-1 and V is TRBV29-1; the match to TRBD2 covers 12 bases. V lost 6 bases and J lost 0; bases outside the gene matches: 12. Per germline, CDR1 SQVTM and CDR2 ANQGSEA. The CDR3 is made up of 18 amino acids. This CDR3 is CSVSRLAGAPSSYNEQFF. Written as DNA, the CDR3 is TGCAGCGTCTCCAGACTAGCGGGGGCTCCTAGCTCCTACAATGAGCAGTTCTTC.

This clonotype has a handful of counts. A much larger clone lies one base from this, so it may be a read error. The chain carries TRBV7-4 and TRBJ1-1; D is possibly TRBD1 (5 bases). The germline V gene has CDR1 SGHVT and CDR2 SQSDAQ. The CDR3 length is 14 residues. The CDR3 nucleotides read TGTGCCAGCAGCTCACAGGCCTTGAACACTGAAGCTTTGTTT. Its protein is CASSSQALNTEALF.

This chain uses TRBV4-1 with TRBJ1-5, with 9 bases matching TRBD1. V was pared by 5 bases and J by 7 bases, with 6 bases of the junction left unmatched. The V gene's germline CDR1 is MGHRA and CDR2 YSYEKL. CDR3 length: 14 residues. CDR3 sequence (DNA): TGCGCCAGCAGCAACGGGACAGGGCTACAGCCCCAGCATTTT. As protein: CASSNGTGLQPQHF.